These T cell receptor beta chains were read from a single sample in a study of shared clonotypes between healthy human individuals. Profiled with immunoSEQ multiplex PCR; TCRdb holds only in-frame clones, not every one. In the table there are more than 400,000 clones, more than 75% of which are singletons. Sequenced sample: PBMCs. These receptors all come from a middle-aged woman in good health. Some clones in this sample may be carry-over from other donors' samples. Both conserved end residues are part of each CDR3. The D gene is left open where the match is weak. Size tells how often a clone was seen (once, few, many) or the class of an expanded clone, and some rows leave it out.

v_gene: TRBV2
j_gene: TRBJ2-7
abundance: NA
d_gene: TRBD2
len: 14
CDR3nt: TGTGCCAGCAGCCGTCTAGCGGGAGGGCTAGGGCAGTACTTC
CDR3aa: CASSRLAGGLGQYF

v_gene: TRBV25-1
j_gene: TRBJ1-1
abundance: NA
d_gene: NA
len: 16
CDR3nt: TGTGCCAGCAGTGATCTCTGGGTGAAGGGGTACACTGAAGCTTTCTTT
CDR3aa: CASSDLWVKGYTEAFF

v_gene: TRBV7-9
j_gene: TRBJ2-2
abundance: NA
d_gene: TRBD2
len: 15
CDR3nt: TGTGCCAGCAGTCGGGGACTAGCGTGGAACGGGGAGCTGTTTTTT
CDR3aa: CASSRGLAWNGELFF

v_gene: TRBV21-1
j_gene: TRBJ2-5
abundance: once
d_gene: NA
len: 17
CDR3nt: TGTGCCAGCAGCAAAGCGTCGCCCGGACAGGGGGCGGGTGGCCAGTACTTC
CDR3aa: CASSKASPGQGAGGQYF

v_gene: TRBV28
j_gene: TRBJ2-7
abundance: once
d_gene: NA
len: 15
CDR3nt: TGTGCCAGCAGCTTGAGGGACAAGGCCTCCTACGAGCGGTACTTC
CDR3aa: CASSLRDKASYERYF

v_gene: TRBV19
j_gene: TRBJ1-4
abundance: NA
d_gene: NA
len: 11
CDR3nt: TGTGCCAGTAGTGCGGGGGCCACGGTGTTTTTT
CDR3aa: CASSAGATVFF

v_gene: TRBV28
j_gene: TRBJ1-2
abundance: few
d_gene: NA
len: 13
CDR3nt: TGTGCCAGCAGGTGGACTGACCAGGGGGGCTACACCTTC
CDR3aa: CASRWTDQGGYTF

v_gene: TRBV11-2
j_gene: TRBJ2-7
abundance: NA
d_gene: TRBD1
len: 14
CDR3nt: TGTGCCAGCAGCCGAGGACAGGGACCCTACGAGCAGTACTTC
CDR3aa: CASSRGQGPYEQYF

v_gene: TRBV7-2
j_gene: TRBJ1-5
abundance: few
d_gene: NA
len: 12
CDR3nt: TGTGCCAGCAGCTTGGACAGCCAGCCCCAGCATTTT
CDR3aa: CASSLDSQPQHF

v_gene: TRBV5-4
j_gene: TRBJ2-2
abundance: NA
d_gene: NA
len: 15
CDR3nt: TGTGCCTCCTCCGGAGCGGACACGAACACCGGGGAGCTGTTTTTT
CDR3aa: CASSGADTNTGELFF

v_gene: TRBV15
j_gene: TRBJ2-6
abundance: few
d_gene: NA
len: 15
CDR3nt: TGTGCCACCAGCAGGGAGGACTCTGGGGCCAACGTCCTGACTTTC
CDR3aa: CATSREDSGANVLTF

v_gene: TRBV6-5
j_gene: TRBJ1-1
abundance: NA
d_gene: NA
len: 14
CDR3nt: TGTGCCAGCAGCCGGGCCCACCCCAACACTGAAGCTTTCTTT
CDR3aa: CASSRAHPNTEAFF

v_gene: TRBV7-9
j_gene: TRBJ2-3
abundance: NA
d_gene: TRBD2
len: 16
CDR3nt: TGTGCCAGCAGCCGGTATCAAGCGGGACTCGCAGATACGCAGTATTTT
CDR3aa: CASSRYQAGLADTQYF

v_gene: TRBV9
j_gene: TRBJ2-7
abundance: NA
d_gene: TRBD2
len: 15
CDR3nt: TGTGCCAGCAGCGTTTCCGGGACTAGATCCTACGAGCAGTACTTC
CDR3aa: CASSVSGTRSYEQYF

v_gene: TRBV2
j_gene: TRBJ2-1
abundance: NA
d_gene: NA
len: 14
CDR3nt: TGTGCCAGCAGTGCGGCGTCTAGCTCGCGTGAGCAGTTCTTC
CDR3aa: CASSAASSSREQFF

v_gene: TRBV5-1
j_gene: TRBJ1-6
abundance: NA
d_gene: NA
len: 12
CDR3nt: TGCGCCAGCAGCGAGGAGTATTCACCCCTCCACTTT
CDR3aa: CASSEEYSPLHF

v_gene: TRBV5-4
j_gene: TRBJ1-1
abundance: NA
d_gene: NA
len: 15
CDR3nt: TGTGCCAGCAGCTTGGCGGAGGCCATGAACACTGAAGCTTTCTTT
CDR3aa: CASSLAEAMNTEAFF

v_gene: TRBV5-4
j_gene: TRBJ2-7
abundance: NA
d_gene: NA
len: 12
CDR3nt: TGTGCCAGCAAGATACAGGGAGGGGAGCAGTACTTC
CDR3aa: CASKIQGGEQYF

v_gene: TRBV7-9
j_gene: TRBJ2-2
abundance: once
d_gene: TRBD1
len: 15
CDR3nt: TGTGCCAGCAGCACTTGGACAGGGGGCATCGGGGAGCTGTTTTTT
CDR3aa: CASSTWTGGIGELFF

v_gene: TRBV6-1
j_gene: TRBJ1-5
abundance: NA
d_gene: NA
len: 13
CDR3nt: TGTGCCAGCAGTGAAGCTAGCAATCAGCCCCAGCATTTT
CDR3aa: CASSEASNQPQHF

v_gene: TRBV15
j_gene: TRBJ1-4
abundance: NA
d_gene: NA
len: 15
CDR3nt: TGTGCCACCAGCAGCTCCGGGGAACCAACTGAAAAACTGTTTTTT
CDR3aa: CATSSSGEPTEKLFF

v_gene: TRBV19
j_gene: TRBJ2-3
abundance: NA
d_gene: NA
len: 11
CDR3nt: TGTGCCAGTAGTACTTTGAATACGCAGTATTTT
CDR3aa: CASSTLNTQYF

v_gene: TRBV30
j_gene: TRBJ2-1
abundance: NA
d_gene: TRBD1
len: 13
CDR3nt: TGTGCCTGGGATAACAGGGGAAGCAATGAGCAGTTCTTC
CDR3aa: CAWDNRGSNEQFF

v_gene: TRBV7-3
j_gene: TRBJ1-2
abundance: NA
d_gene: TRBD1
len: 15
CDR3nt: TGTGCCAGCAGCTTAAGACAGGGTCTCCCCGCGGGCTACACCTTC
CDR3aa: CASSLRQGLPAGYTF

v_gene: TRBV7-2
j_gene: TRBJ2-7
abundance: NA
d_gene: NA
len: 16
CDR3nt: TGTGCCAGCAGCCCCGGGACCTCGTACCGCTCCTACGAGCAGTACTTC
CDR3aa: CASSPGTSYRSYEQYF

v_gene: TRBV2
j_gene: TRBJ1-4
abundance: NA
d_gene: NA
len: 15
CDR3nt: TGTGCCAGCAGTTTAAGCCTACAGGGAGAAGAAAAACTGTTTTTT
CDR3aa: CASSLSLQGEEKLFF

v_gene: TRBV2
j_gene: TRBJ1-2
abundance: once
d_gene: NA
len: 12
CDR3nt: TGTGCCAGCAGTTCGACAGCCTATGGCTACACCTTC
CDR3aa: CASSSTAYGYTF

v_gene: TRBV6-1
j_gene: TRBJ2-7
abundance: NA
d_gene: NA
len: 13
CDR3nt: TGTGCCATATCTCGGAGCAGGGCCTACGAGCAGTACTTC
CDR3aa: CAISRSRAYEQYF

v_gene: TRBV12-5
j_gene: TRBJ2-3
abundance: NA
d_gene: NA
len: 15
CDR3nt: TGTGCTAGTGGCCACGGTGGCAGAACCACAGATACGCAGTATTTT
CDR3aa: CASGHGGRTTDTQYF

v_gene: TRBV19
j_gene: TRBJ2-2
abundance: NA
d_gene: TRBD2
len: 14
CDR3nt: TGTGCCAGTAGTCCTCTAGCGGACACCGGGGAGCTGTTTTTT
CDR3aa: CASSPLADTGELFF

v_gene: TRBV7-9
j_gene: TRBJ2-4
abundance: NA
d_gene: NA
len: 14
CDR3nt: TGTGCCAGCAGCTCCGGACTAGCCAAAAACATTCAGTACTTC
CDR3aa: CASSSGLAKNIQYF

v_gene: TRBV12-5
j_gene: TRBJ2-7
abundance: NA
d_gene: NA
len: 16
CDR3nt: TGTGCTAGTGGTTTACAGTCCGGGACACAGTCCTACGAGCAGTACTTC
CDR3aa: CASGLQSGTQSYEQYF

v_gene: TRBV2
j_gene: TRBJ2-2
abundance: NA
d_gene: NA
len: 15
CDR3nt: TGTGCCAGCAACGGAGAGACCGCGAACACCGGGGAGCTGTTTTTT
CDR3aa: CASNGETANTGELFF

v_gene: TRBV18
j_gene: TRBJ1-4
abundance: NA
d_gene: NA
len: 15
CDR3nt: TGTGCCAGCTCACCGGGCTTGGGATTGGATGAAAAACTGTTTTTT
CDR3aa: CASSPGLGLDEKLFF

v_gene: TRBV7-2
j_gene: TRBJ2-3
abundance: NA
d_gene: NA
len: 17
CDR3nt: TGTGCCAGCAGGAATTCCTTTCGGGACTCCAGCACAGATACGCAGTATTTT
CDR3aa: CASRNSFRDSSTDTQYF

v_gene: TRBV2
j_gene: TRBJ2-7
abundance: NA
d_gene: NA
len: 16
CDR3nt: TGTGCCAGCACCTCGATTGGGGTAAAAGTAAGCTACGAGCAGTACTTC
CDR3aa: CASTSIGVKVSYEQYF

v_gene: TRBV28
j_gene: TRBJ2-7
abundance: NA
d_gene: NA
len: 13
CDR3nt: TGTGCCAGCAGATCCGGGACGAATTCCGTCCAGTACTTC
CDR3aa: CASRSGTNSVQYF

v_gene: TRBV5-1
j_gene: TRBJ2-3
abundance: NA
d_gene: NA
len: 14
CDR3nt: TGCGCCAGCACCGACAGGTCTAGCACAGATACGCAGTATTTT
CDR3aa: CASTDRSSTDTQYF

v_gene: TRBV11-2
j_gene: TRBJ2-1
abundance: NA
d_gene: NA
len: 15
CDR3nt: TGTGCCAGCAGCTTAGATATTGGGCCAAACAATGAGCAGTTCTTC
CDR3aa: CASSLDIGPNNEQFF

v_gene: TRBV7-8
j_gene: TRBJ2-7
abundance: NA
d_gene: NA
len: 14
CDR3nt: TGTGCCAGCAGCTTAGAAGGCCCCAGGAGGGAGCAGTACTTC
CDR3aa: CASSLEGPRREQYF

v_gene: TRBV2
j_gene: TRBJ2-2
abundance: NA
d_gene: TRBD2
len: 15
CDR3nt: TGTGCCAGCAGTGAAAGCGGGAGTGATACCGGGGAGCTGTTTTTT
CDR3aa: CASSESGSDTGELFF

v_gene: TRBV4-1
j_gene: TRBJ2-4
abundance: NA
d_gene: TRBD1
len: 15
CDR3nt: TGCGCCAGCAGCGACAGGGATCGTGGCAAAAACATTCAGTACTTC
CDR3aa: CASSDRDRGKNIQYF

v_gene: TRBV30
j_gene: TRBJ1-2
abundance: NA
d_gene: NA
len: 14
CDR3nt: TGTGCCTGGAGTGTCAAGGGGGGGAACTATGGCTACACCTTC
CDR3aa: CAWSVKGGNYGYTF

v_gene: TRBV5-1
j_gene: TRBJ2-7
abundance: NA
d_gene: NA
len: 14
CDR3nt: TGCGCCAGCAGCTTAGGAGGGGACCGGGTGGAGCAGTACTTC
CDR3aa: CASSLGGDRVEQYF

v_gene: TRBV11-2
j_gene: TRBJ2-5
abundance: NA
d_gene: TRBD1
len: 16
CDR3nt: TGTGCCAGCAGCTACTTGACAGGGGGCATTTCGGAGACCCAGTACTTC
CDR3aa: CASSYLTGGISETQYF

v_gene: TRBV2
j_gene: TRBJ2-7
abundance: NA
d_gene: TRBD1
len: 14
CDR3nt: TGTGCCAGCAGGGCCGGGACAGGGGATTACGAGCAGTACTTC
CDR3aa: CASRAGTGDYEQYF

v_gene: TRBV20-1
j_gene: TRBJ2-7
abundance: NA
d_gene: NA
len: 11
CDR3nt: TGCAGTGCTAGGTCGCTCTACGAGCAGTACTTC
CDR3aa: CSARSLYEQYF

v_gene: TRBV18
j_gene: TRBJ1-3
abundance: NA
d_gene: NA
len: 14
CDR3nt: TGTGCCAGCTCACCACCACAGTCGCGAAACACCATATATTTT
CDR3aa: CASSPPQSRNTIYF

v_gene: TRBV18
j_gene: TRBJ1-3
abundance: NA
d_gene: NA
len: 16
CDR3nt: TGTGCCAGCTCACCGGGCGGCGCATCGTCTGGAAACACCATATATTTT
CDR3aa: CASSPGGASSGNTIYF

v_gene: TRBV7-3
j_gene: TRBJ2-3
abundance: NA
d_gene: NA
len: 13
CDR3nt: TGTGCCAGCAGCCCGCGACAGCCAGATACGCAGTATTTT
CDR3aa: CASSPRQPDTQYF